The TCR beta chain described here comes from a study of T cell responses to AZD1222 COVID-19 vaccine. Germline V gives CDR1 SGHVS, CDR2 FNYEAQ. This CDR3 is 14 amino acids long. Trimming took 5 bases from V and 4 from J; bases not matched to a gene: 6. TCRdb's copy holds only in-frame clones and misses some; the assay was immunoSEQ multiplex PCR. The data show 150,000 to 200,000 clones, 85% to 95% seen once. This chain links TRBV7-6 with TRBJ2-7, with 9 bases lining up with TRBD1. The clonotype comes from an adult who received the AZD1222 COVID-19 vaccine. Sample: peripheral blood, taken 28 days after the second AZD1222 dose. The CDR3 loop is CASSLGTGSYEQYF. CDR3 sequence (DNA): TGTGCCAGCAGCCTCGGGACAGGGAGTTACGAGCAGTACTTC.